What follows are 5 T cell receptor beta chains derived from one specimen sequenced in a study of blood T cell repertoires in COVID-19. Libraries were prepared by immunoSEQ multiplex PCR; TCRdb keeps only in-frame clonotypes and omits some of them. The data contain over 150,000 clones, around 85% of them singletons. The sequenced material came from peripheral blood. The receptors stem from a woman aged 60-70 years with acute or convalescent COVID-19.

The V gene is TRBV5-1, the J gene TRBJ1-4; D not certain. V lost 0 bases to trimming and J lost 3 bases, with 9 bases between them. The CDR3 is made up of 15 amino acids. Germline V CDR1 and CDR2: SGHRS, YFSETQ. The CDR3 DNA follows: TGCGCCAGCAGCTTGGTGGGGAGCCCTAATGAAAAACTGTTTTTT. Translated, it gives CASSLVGSPNEKLFF.

The CDR3 reads CASSYEGGYNEQFF. The CDR3 nucleotides are TGTGCCAGCAGTTATGAGGGAGGGTACAATGAGCAGTTCTTC. This sequence joins TRBV6-6 and TRBJ2-1, with TRBD2 identical over 7 bases. CDR3 length equals 14 residues. The ends lost 3 bases at V and 4 bases at J; junction bases unmatched: 3. Germline values: CDR1 MNHNY, CDR2 SVGAGI (reference sequence).

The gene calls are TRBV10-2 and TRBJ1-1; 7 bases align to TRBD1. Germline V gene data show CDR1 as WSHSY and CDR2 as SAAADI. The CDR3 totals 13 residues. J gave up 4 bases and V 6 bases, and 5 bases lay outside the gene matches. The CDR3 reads CASSRYRGTEAFF. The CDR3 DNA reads TGCGCCAGCAGCCGATACAGGGGCACTGAAGCTTTCTTT.

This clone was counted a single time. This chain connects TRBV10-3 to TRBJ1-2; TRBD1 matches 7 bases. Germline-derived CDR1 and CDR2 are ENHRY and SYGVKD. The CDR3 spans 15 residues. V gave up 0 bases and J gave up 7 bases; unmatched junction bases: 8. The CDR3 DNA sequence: TGTGCCATCAGTGAGTCGGGCAGGGGGAATTCTGGCTACACCTTC. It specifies CAISESGRGNSGYTF.

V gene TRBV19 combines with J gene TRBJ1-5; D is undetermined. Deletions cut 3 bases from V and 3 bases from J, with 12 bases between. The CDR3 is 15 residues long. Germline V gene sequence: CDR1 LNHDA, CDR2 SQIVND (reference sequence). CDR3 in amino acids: CASSIFAGFNQPQHF. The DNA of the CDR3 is TGTGCCAGTAGTATCTTCGCGGGTTTCAATCAGCCCCAGCATTTT.